A selection of T cell receptor beta chains follows, all from one sample in a study of T cells after yellow fever vaccination. TCRdb analysed the 5' RACE reads with MiXCR anew, one entry per CDR3 protein. The sample carries about 75,000 distinct CDR3 sequences, 7.3% recorded once. This material consisted of CD8+ T cells sorted from PBMCs, taken 9 to 10 days after the first yellow fever vaccination. These receptors were collected from a man between 18 and 35 years old who received the YFV17D yellow fever vaccine. Both conserved end residues are part of each CDR3. A D gene is named only where the DNA matches it firmly. Where a row states a size, it is once, few, many or the class of an expanded clone; other rows omit it.

D: .; size: many; J: TRBJ2-2; V: TRBV12-3/TRBV12-4; CDR3: CASAGSNTGELFF; DNA: TGTGCCAGTGCGGGGTCGAACACCGGGGAGCTGTTTTTT
D: .; size: many; J: TRBJ2-7; V: TRBV13; CDR3: CASSSGLYYEQYF; DNA: TGTGCCAGCAGCTCCGGACTCTACTACGAGCAGTACTTC
D: .; size: many; J: TRBJ1-2; V: TRBV4-1; CDR3: CASSQDYAAVQGYYGYTF; DNA: TGCGCCAGCAGCCAAGATTATGCGGCCGTACAGGGTTACTATGGCTACACCTTC
D: TRBD1; size: .; J: TRBJ1-4; V: TRBV4-1; CDR3: CASSPGQVANEKLFF; DNA: TGCGCCAGCAGCCCGGGACAGGTCGCGAATGAAAAACTGTTTTTT
D: .; size: .; J: TRBJ1-5; V: TRBV2; CDR3: CASSVQVNQPQHF; DNA: TGTGCCAGCAGTGTCCAGGTCAATCAGCCCCAGCATTTT
D: TRBD1; size: many; J: TRBJ1-5; V: TRBV28; CDR3: CASSSDRGWQPQHF; DNA: TGTGCCAGCAGTTCCGACAGGGGCTGGCAGCCCCAGCATTTT
D: .; size: many; J: TRBJ2-7; V: TRBV12-3/TRBV12-4; CDR3: CASATGWGSYEQYF; DNA: TGTGCCAGCGCAACAGGGTGGGGCTCCTACGAGCAGTACTTC
D: .; size: many; J: TRBJ2-3; V: TRBV29-1; CDR3: CSVEDPLYGPDTQYF; DNA: TGCAGCGTTGAAGATCCCCTATATGGCCCAGATACGCAGTATTTT
D: .; size: many; J: TRBJ1-4; V: TRBV7-2; CDR3: CASSSAGPRGKLFF; DNA: TGTGCCAGCAGCTCCGCGGGACCCCGGGGAAAACTGTTTTTT
D: .; size: many; J: TRBJ1-1; V: TRBV29-1; CDR3: CSVGEWTEAFF; DNA: TGCAGCGTTGGGGAATGGACTGAAGCTTTCTTT
D: TRBD1; size: many; J: TRBJ1-2; V: TRBV4-3; CDR3: CASSQDPGQGIYGYTF; DNA: TGCGCCAGCAGCCAAGACCCGGGACAGGGAATTTATGGCTACACCTTC
D: TRBD1; size: few; J: TRBJ2-7; V: TRBV4-1; CDR3: CASSQKTGDEQYF; DNA: TGCGCCAGCAGCCAGAAAACAGGGGACGAGCAGTACTTC
D: .; size: many; J: TRBJ2-1; V: TRBV10-3; CDR3: CAISEVNEQFF; DNA: TGTGCCATCAGTGAAGTAAATGAGCAGTTCTTC
D: .; size: .; J: TRBJ2-1; V: TRBV7-2; CDR3: CASSFMSEQFF; DNA: TGTGCCAGCAGCTTTATGTCCGAGCAGTTCTTC
D: TRBD1; size: many; J: TRBJ2-7; V: TRBV13; CDR3: CASSLETGVDYEQYF; DNA: TGTGCCAGCAGCCTCGAGACAGGGGTAGACTACGAGCAGTACTTC
D: .; size: many; J: TRBJ1-2; V: TRBV4-1; CDR3: CASSQAFRAGNYGYTF; DNA: TGCGCCAGCAGCCAAGCATTCCGGGCAGGGAACTATGGCTACACCTTC
D: .; size: many; J: TRBJ1-4; V: TRBV12-3/TRBV12-4; CDR3: CASSLSGVLFF; DNA: TGTGCCAGCAGTTTGTCCGGGGTACTGTTTTTT
D: .; size: many; J: TRBJ1-4; V: TRBV29-1; CDR3: CVGGLDEKLFF; DNA: TGCGTTGGGGGGCTGGATGAAAAACTGTTTTTT
D: TRBD1; size: many; J: TRBJ1-5; V: TRBV24-1; CDR3: CATTSRDRDNQPQHF; DNA: TGTGCCACCACCAGCCGGGACAGGGATAATCAGCCCCAGCATTTT
D: .; size: many; J: TRBJ1-4; V: TRBV27; CDR3: CASSTEPGRLNEKLFF; DNA: TGTGCCAGCAGTACCGAACCGGGACGACTAAATGAAAAACTGTTTTTT
D: .; size: many; J: TRBJ2-5; V: TRBV7-9; CDR3: CASSSSRDIGETQYF; DNA: TGTGCCAGCAGCTCGTCCCGGGACATTGGGGAGACCCAGTACTTC
D: .; size: few; J: TRBJ2-2; V: TRBV9; CDR3: CASSVAAGELFF; DNA: TGTGCCAGCAGCGTAGCGGCCGGGGAGCTGTTTTTT
D: .; size: .; J: TRBJ1-2; V: TRBV14; CDR3: CASSQLAGANYGYTF; DNA: TGTGCCAGCAGCCAACTTGCGGGTGCTAACTATGGCTACACCTTC
D: TRBD2; size: few; J: TRBJ2-3; V: TRBV12-3/TRBV12-4; CDR3: CASTPAPGTSGPSTDTQYF; DNA: TGTGCCAGCACCCCGGCCCCCGGGACTAGCGGACCTAGCACAGATACGCAGTATTTT
D: .; size: many; J: TRBJ1-1; V: TRBV2; CDR3: CASSTRSLNTEAFF; DNA: TGTGCCAGCAGTACTCGGAGCTTGAACACTGAAGCTTTCTTT
D: .; size: many; J: TRBJ2-5; V: TRBV4-3; CDR3: CASSQDGGGQRQETQYF; DNA: TGCGCCAGCAGCCAAGACGGCGGGGGACAGAGGCAAGAGACCCAGTACTTC